A selection of T cell receptor beta chains follows, all from one sample in a study of T cell repertoires in cytomegalovirus infection. TCRdb reanalysed the reads using MiXCR and keeps one entry per CDR3 protein. The sample records some 300,000 distinct CDR3 sequences, around 9.6% being singletons. The sample was PBMCs. These receptors were obtained from a human donor in good health (CMV status not recorded). Some clones in this sample may be carry-over from other donors' samples. The CDR3 runs from the conserved cysteine through the conserved F or W. D genes are given only for firm matches. Rows give clone size only sometimes, using once, few, many, or a class for an expanded clone.

clone_size | d_call | j_call | v_call | cdr3_length | cdr3_aa | cdr3_nt
many | . | TRBJ2-1 | TRBV12-3/TRBV12-4 | 11 | CASSQGDEQFF | TGTGCCAGCAGCCAGGGAGATGAGCAGTTCTTC
many | . | TRBJ2-7 | TRBV18 | 15 | CASSREGGGTYEQYF | TGTGCCAGCTCACGGGAGGGGGGCGGTACCTACGAGCAGTACTTC
many | TRBD1 | TRBJ2-2 | TRBV7-9 | 17 | CASSLAAGTVNTGELFF | TGTGCCAGCAGCTTAGCGGCCGGGACAGTGAACACCGGGGAGCTGTTTTTT
few | . | TRBJ1-1 | TRBV12-3/TRBV12-4 | 12 | CASSPGFRTRDF | TGTGCCAGCAGTCCCGGGTTCCGAACGAGGGACTTT
. | . | TRBJ2-1 | TRBV7-2 | 14 | CASSLNRPYNEQFF | TGTGCCAGCAGCTTAAATCGACCATACAATGAGCAGTTCTTC
. | . | TRBJ2-5 | TRBV6-2/TRBV6-3 | 15 | CASSYSRSAGPTQYF | TGTGCCAGCAGTTACTCACGTAGCGCCGGCCCGACCCAGTACTTC
many | . | TRBJ2-5 | TRBV7-9 | 13 | CASSLEEEETQYF | TGTGCCAGCAGCCTCGAGGAGGAAGAGACCCAGTACTTC
many | TRBD1 | TRBJ2-5 | TRBV11-2 | 16 | CASSLRGTGGQETQYF | TGTGCCAGCAGCTTAAGGGGGACAGGGGGACAAGAGACCCAGTACTTC
. | . | TRBJ1-2 | TRBV7-9 | 14 | CASSPGRWRYGYTF | TGTGCCAGCAGCCCCGGACGGTGGAGGTATGGCTACACCTTC
many | TRBD2 | TRBJ2-1 | TRBV15 | 16 | CATSRGEGGSYNEQFF | TGTGCCACCAGCAGAGGAGAGGGAGGGTCCTACAATGAGCAGTTCTTC
many | . | TRBJ2-1 | TRBV6-5 | 18 | CASSYSKRGSSSYNEQFF | TGTGCCAGCAGTTACTCGAAAAGGGGTTCGAGCTCCTACAATGAGCAGTTCTTC
many | TRBD1 | TRBJ2-2 | TRBV7-6 | 15 | CASRAGTANTGELFF | TGTGCCAGCAGGGCCGGGACAGCGAACACCGGGGAGCTGTTTTTT
. | . | TRBJ1-2 | TRBV20-1 | 13 | CSVQGETNYGYTF | TGCAGTGTCCAAGGGGAAACTAACTATGGCTACACCTTC
many | TRBD1 | TRBJ2-7 | TRBV25-1 | 16 | CASSPGTGRSSYEQYF | TGTGCCAGCAGCCCTGGGACAGGGAGGTCCTCCTACGAGCAGTACTTC
many | . | TRBJ2-5 | TRBV20-1 | 15 | CSARPHTGHQETQYF | TGCAGTGCTAGGCCGCACACGGGGCACCAAGAGACCCAGTACTTC
many | . | TRBJ2-3 | TRBV7-2 | 17 | CASSPDGSWGLLDTQYF | TGTGCCAGCAGCCCTGATGGGAGCTGGGGATTACTAGATACGCAGTATTTT
few | TRBD2 | TRBJ2-3 | TRBV2 | 14 | CASNRGGSTDTQYF | TGTGCCAGCAATCGCGGGGGTAGCACAGATACGCAGTATTTT
many | . | TRBJ1-5 | TRBV19 | 14 | CASSMTEYNQPQHF | TGTGCCAGTAGTATGACAGAGTACAATCAGCCCCAGCATTTT
few | . | TRBJ2-5 | TRBV28 | 12 | CASSLLGKTQYF | TGTGCCAGCAGTTTACTGGGGAAGACCCAGTACTTC
few | . | TRBJ2-7 | TRBV19 | 13 | CASSIDVPYEQYF | TGTGCCAGTAGTATTGACGTCCCCTACGAGCAGTACTTC
many | . | TRBJ1-1 | TRBV15 | 13 | CATSTTLIREAFF | TGTGCCACCAGCACCACCCTTATCCGCGAAGCTTTCTTT
few | TRBD2 | TRBJ2-2 | TRBV5-4 | 16 | CASSMGTSGSTGELFF | TGTGCCAGCAGCATGGGAACTAGCGGGAGTACCGGGGAGCTGTTTTTT
many | . | TRBJ1-4 | TRBV7-2 | 17 | CASSLVWREGYNEKLFF | TGTGCCAGCAGCTTAGTTTGGCGAGAAGGTTATAATGAAAAACTGTTTTTT
many | . | TRBJ1-2 | TRBV6-5 | 16 | CASSSIGVSANYGYTF | TGTGCCAGCAGCTCAATTGGGGTCTCTGCTAACTATGGCTACACCTTC
many | TRBD2 | TRBJ2-5 | TRBV7-9 | 17 | CASSSGLAGGPAETQYF | TGTGCCAGCAGCTCGGGACTAGCGGGGGGGCCGGCAGAGACCCAGTACTTC
many | TRBD2 | TRBJ2-1 | TRBV11-1 | 15 | CASSSVVAGGRAPFF | TGTGCCAGCAGCTCCGTGGTAGCGGGGGGCCGCGCCCCGTTCTTC
many | . | TRBJ2-1 | TRBV11-3 | 12 | CASRDQYNEQFF | TGTGCCAGTCGGGACCAATACAATGAGCAGTTCTTC
few | TRBD2 | TRBJ2-2 | TRBV11-3 | 15 | CASSFTSGATGELFF | TGTGCCAGCAGCTTCACTAGCGGGGCAACCGGGGAGCTGTTTTTT
many | . | TRBJ2-2 | TRBV28 | 15 | CASSTRDRHTGELFF | TGTGCCAGCAGCACCCGTGACCGACACACCGGGGAGCTGTTTTTT
many | . | TRBJ2-1 | TRBV18 | 13 | CASTPGGYNEQFF | TGTGCCAGCACGCCCGGGGGCTACAATGAGCAGTTCTTC
. | . | TRBJ1-4 | TRBV15 | 14 | CATSRGVSGEKLFF | TGTGCCACCAGCAGAGGGGTCTCGGGTGAAAAACTGTTTTTT